This TCR beta chain was documented in a study of T cells in Graves' hyperthyroidism and ophthalmopathy. Ten or more counts support this clonotype. Its antigen is as yet unknown. Study findings and constraints: For ophthalmopathy, model prediction preceded onset by a median roughly 6.5 months. A 13 V-J model separated ophthalmopathy from stable hyperthyroidism.

RNA transcripts gave rise to amplified TCR beta CDR3 regions. Carried out on the TCR CDR3, a first-round RT-PCR used the HTBI primer set. TCRdb itself ran the multiplex PCR reads through MiXCR, one entry per CDR3 protein. Here the sample spans more than 550,000 distinct CDR3 sequences, over 40% being singletons. Patients showing uncontrolled infection, other autoimmune disease, pregnancy or lactation were ineligible. Each diagnosis was grounded in clinical symptoms, serum thyroxine and TRAb, thyroid ultrasound, and orbital computed tomography. This sequence originates from an adult man with Graves' disease, either hyperthyroidism or ophthalmopathy (not recorded which). Material for sequencing was peripheral blood or thyroid tissue (not recorded which).

CDR3: CSVVEGYGYTF. DNA for the CDR3: TGCAGCGTTGTAGAAGGGTATGGCTACACCTTC. This rearrangement joins TRBV29-1 to TRBJ1-2, with unresolved D. The CDR3 runs 11 residues. Germline CDR1 is SQVTM and CDR2 is ANQGSEA. V lost 4 bases and J 5 bases, leaving 8 bases between the germline ends.